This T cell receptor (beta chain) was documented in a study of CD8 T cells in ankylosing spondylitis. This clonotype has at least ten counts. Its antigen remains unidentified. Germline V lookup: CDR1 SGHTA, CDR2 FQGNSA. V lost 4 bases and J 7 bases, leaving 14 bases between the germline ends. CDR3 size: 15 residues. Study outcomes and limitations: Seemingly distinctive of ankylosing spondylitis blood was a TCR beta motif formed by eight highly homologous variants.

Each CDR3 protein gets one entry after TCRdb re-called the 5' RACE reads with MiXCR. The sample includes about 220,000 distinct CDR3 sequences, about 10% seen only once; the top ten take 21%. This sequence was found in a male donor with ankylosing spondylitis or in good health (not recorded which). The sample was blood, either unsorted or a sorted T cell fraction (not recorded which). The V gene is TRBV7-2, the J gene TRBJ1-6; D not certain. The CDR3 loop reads CASSSPLTSNSPLHF. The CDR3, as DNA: TGTGCCAGCAGCTCACCCCTAACGTCCAATTCACCCCTCCACTTT.